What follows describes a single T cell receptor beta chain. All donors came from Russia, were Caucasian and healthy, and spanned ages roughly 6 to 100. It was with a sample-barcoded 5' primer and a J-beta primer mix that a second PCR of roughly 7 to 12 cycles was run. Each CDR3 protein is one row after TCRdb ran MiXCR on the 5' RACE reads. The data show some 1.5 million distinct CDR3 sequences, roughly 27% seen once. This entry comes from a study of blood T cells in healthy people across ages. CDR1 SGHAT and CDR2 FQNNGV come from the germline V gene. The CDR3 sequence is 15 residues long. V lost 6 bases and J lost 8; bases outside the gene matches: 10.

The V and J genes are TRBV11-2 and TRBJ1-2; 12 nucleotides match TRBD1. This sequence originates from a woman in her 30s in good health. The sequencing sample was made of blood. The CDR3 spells CASRVPGQGAQGYTF. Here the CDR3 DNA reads TGTGCCAGCAGGGTACCGGGACAGGGGGCGCAAGGCTACACCTTC.